Below, 25 T cell receptor beta chains from the same sample are listed, as sequenced in a study of T cell responses to AZD1222 COVID-19 vaccine. The protocol was immunoSEQ multiplex PCR, while the TCRdb copy is restricted to in-frame clones and leaves out a portion. The profile shows 70,000 to 90,000 clones, more than 75% of them singletons. The sample in question was peripheral blood, obtained 28 days after the second AZD1222 dose. Every receptor here comes from an adult who received the AZD1222 COVID-19 vaccine.

The chain joins TRBV25-1 to TRBJ2-5; D perhaps matches TRBD1 (5 bases). The CDR3 is made up of 13 amino acids. Germline assignment: CDR1 MGHDK and CDR2 SYGVNS. Trimming left V 9 bases short and J 1 base short, with 12 bases between. The CDR3 coding sequence is TGTGCCAGTTCTAGACAGAGCCAAGAGACCCAGTACTTC. As protein: CASSRQSQETQYF.

CDR3 region: CASSTRGRAGRAGGQNTGELFF. CDR3 coding DNA: TGTGCCAGCAGCACCAGAGGAAGGGCGGGTCGAGCGGGGGGCCAGAACACCGGGGAGCTGTTTTTT. The chain carries TRBV7-8 and TRBJ2-2, with 9 bases fitting TRBD2. The CDR3 runs 22 residues. With 5 bases clipped from V and 1 base from J, the junction kept 23 bases outside the gene matches. Germline V gene sequence: CDR1 SGHVS, CDR2 FQNEAQ.

This chain connects TRBV6-6 to TRBJ2-7, with 9 nucleotides matching TRBD1. There are 14 residues in the CDR3. Germline V gene data show CDR1 as MNHNY and CDR2 as SVGAGI (reference sequence). J lost 5 bases, V lost 6 bases, and 8 bases had no gene match. As DNA, the CDR3 is TGTGCCAGCAGCTCCGGGACAGGGCCCAACGAGCAGTACTTC. Protein product: CASSSGTGPNEQYF.

The rearrangement joins TRBV11-3 to TRBJ2-5, with 8 bases matching TRBD1. J was trimmed by 5 bases and V by 5 bases; bases with no gene match: 4. Germline CDR1 and CDR2: SGHNT and YENEEA. This CDR3 contains 13 residues. CDR3 protein: CASSPAGGETQYF. The CDR3, as DNA: TGTGCCAGCAGCCCCGCAGGGGGCGAGACCCAGTACTTC.

This clone was seen only once. The chain links TRBV27 to TRBJ2-7; possible D gene TRBD2, 5 bases. Germline CDR1 reads MNHEY; CDR2 reads SMNVEV (reference sequence). The CDR3 has 13 residues. Trimming took off 3 bases at V and 7 bases at J, with 13 bases between the two ends. CDR3 residues: CASSFVGKGEQYF. Written as DNA, the CDR3 is TGTGCCAGCAGTTTCGTCGGGAAAGGAGAGCAGTACTTC.

V and J are TRBV19 and TRBJ2-5; D gene uncertain. Per germline, CDR1 LNHDA and CDR2 SQIVND (reference sequence). Deletions cut 1 base from V and 5 bases from J, with 8 bases between. The CDR3 is 13 amino acids. The CDR3 sequence: CASSIGTRETQYF. In nucleotides, the CDR3 is TGTGCCAGTAGTATAGGGACGCGGGAGACCCAGTACTTC.

This clone was observed once. The chain combines TRBV28 with TRBJ2-7; 7 bases map to TRBD2. Per germline, CDR1 MDHEN and CDR2 SYDVKM. V was clipped by 8 bases and J by 6 bases; unmatched bases: 10. CDR3 size: 13 residues. CDR3: CASLDGGGFEQYF. Here the CDR3 DNA reads TGTGCCAGCCTAGACGGGGGAGGGTTCGAGCAGTACTTC.

This chain joins TRBV9 and TRBJ2-3; 10 nucleotides align to TRBD1. Germline trimming cut 3 bases from V and 1 base from J; bases unmatched to any gene: 2. CDR3 length: 15 amino acids. Per the germline V gene, CDR1 is SGDLS and CDR2 is YYNGEE. CDR3 amino acids: CASSDGQGGTDTQYF. Written as DNA, the CDR3 is TGTGCCAGCAGCGACGGACAGGGGGGCACAGATACGCAGTATTTT.

The gene calls are TRBV7-9 and TRBJ1-5, with a weak D call TRBD1 (5 bases). V was cut by 3 bases and J by 0 bases, with 9 bases left in between. The CDR3 length is 15 residues. Germline loops: CDR1 SEHNR, CDR2 FQNEAQ (reference sequence). The CDR3 DNA sequence: TGTGCCAGCAGCTTGGCAGGGTCTAGCAATCAGCCCCAGCATTTT. It codes for CASSLAGSSNQPQHF.

The chain uses TRBV19 and TRBJ1-5; tentative D call: TRBD1 (6 bases). CDR1 is LNHDA and CDR2 is SQIVND in the germline V gene (reference sequence). The CDR3 sequence is 14 residues long. Trimming cost V 6 bases and J 5 bases, with 14 bases left between them. CDR3 DNA: TGTGCCAGTAGGAAATCGGGGGCGGATCAGCCCCAGCATTTT. It translates to CASRKSGADQPQHF.

The chain carries TRBV27 and TRBJ2-7, with D perhaps TRBD1 or TRBD2 (5 bases each). The CDR3 is 12 amino acids. Trimming took 3 bases from V and 6 from J, leaving 9 bases between them. In germline, CDR1 is MNHEY, CDR2 SMNVEV (reference sequence). The CDR3 DNA follows: TGTGCCAGCAGTTTTGGGGGTGGCGAGCAGTACTTC. This translates into CASSFGGGEQYF.

V usage is TRBV6-5 and J usage is TRBJ1-1, with D unclear. Trimming removed 8 bases from V and 3 bases from J, with 16 bases in between. Germline V gives CDR1 MNHEY, CDR2 SVGAGI. The CDR3 totals 14 residues. CDR3 protein: CASSTGGIYTEAFF. Written as DNA, the CDR3 is TGTGCCAGCTCAACCGGAGGAATCTACACTGAAGCTTTCTTT.

The count of this clone is one. The chain carries TRBV4-2 and TRBJ1-6; D is possibly TRBD1 (5 bases). This CDR3 is built from 18 residues. Deletions cut 0 bases from V and 0 bases from J, with 12 bases between. Germline V gene data show CDR1 as LGHNA and CDR2 as YNFKEQ. The CDR3 DNA is TGTGCCAGCAGCCAAGAGGGACCTAGAAGCTCCTATAATTCACCCCTCCACTTT. Its protein is CASSQEGPRSSYNSPLHF.

This clone occurred a few times. The chain employs TRBV7-3 and TRBJ1-6; no firm D call. Germline CDR1 and CDR2: SGHTA and FQGTGA. The germline V and J ends were trimmed by 9 bases and 5 bases, with 17 bases remaining between them. CDR3 length equals 15 residues. The chain's CDR3 is CASAEGPSNNSPLHF. The CDR3 nucleotides are TGTGCCAGTGCCGAGGGCCCCAGTAATAATTCACCCCTCCACTTT.

V and J are TRBV6-2 or TRBV6-3 and TRBJ2-7; tentative D call: TRBD2 (7 bases). The ends were cut back, 3 bases at V and 6 bases at J, with 15 bases in the middle. Per germline, CDR1 MNHEY and CDR2 SVGEGT. CDR3 length: 14 residues. CDR3 protein: CASSYLAGEGEQYF. DNA of the CDR3: TGTGCCAGCAGTTATTTGGCAGGGGAGGGCGAGCAGTACTTC.

The DNA of the CDR3 is TGTGCCAGCAGCCAACCCCTGAGCCCGGATGGCTACACCTTC. It yields the protein CASSQPLSPDGYTF. V gene TRBV3-1 (or the pseudogene TRBV3-2) combines with J gene TRBJ1-2; D call uncertain. Germline assignment: CDR1 LGHDT and CDR2 YNNKEL (reference sequence). The CDR3 covers 14 residues. The V end lost 2 bases, the J end lost 6 bases, and 13 bases lay between the germline ends.

The chain has TRBV11-1 and TRBJ1-2; D unclear. The V gene's germline CDR1 is SGHAT and CDR2 FQDESV (reference sequence). The CDR3 extends over 15 amino acids. The ends were cut back, 2 bases at V and 5 bases at J, with 15 bases in the middle. DNA for the CDR3: TGTGCCAGCAGCTTATTATCTCAGGACGTGTATGGCTACACCTTC. Amino acid sequence: CASSLLSQDVYGYTF. The full variable domain, with the rest looked up from reference TRBV11-1 and TRBJ1-2, is EAEVAQSPRYKITEKSQAVAFWCDPISGHATLYWYRQILGQGPELLVQFQDESVVDDSQLPKDRFSAERLKGVDSTLKIQPAELGDSAMYLCASSLLSQDVYGYTFGSGTRLTVV.

The rearrangement links TRBV3-1 (or the pseudogene TRBV3-2) to TRBJ1-2, with D maybe TRBD1 (6 bases). The ends were cut back, 1 base at V and 4 bases at J, with 10 bases in the middle. The CDR3 loop spans 14 amino acids. In germline, CDR1 is LGHDT, CDR2 YNNKEL (reference sequence). CDR3 amino acids: CASSQGTELYGYTF. The CDR3 coding sequence is TGTGCCAGCAGCCAAGGGACAGAACTCTATGGCTACACCTTC.

The J gene is TRBJ2-6, the V gene TRBV7-2, with D possibly called TRBD1 or TRBD2 (6 bases each). There are 16 residues in the CDR3. The germline V and J ends were trimmed by 5 bases and 1 base, with 12 bases remaining between them. The germline CDR1 and CDR2 sequences are SGHTA and FQGNSA. The CDR3 nucleotides are TGTGCCAGCAGCATAAGAGGGGGGTCTGGGGCCAACGTCCTGACTTTC. This translates into CASSIRGGSGANVLTF.

The chain employs TRBV27 and TRBJ1-1, with D unresolved. The CDR3 loop spans 13 amino acids. Deletions cut 3 bases from V and 4 bases from J, with 9 bases between. Germline V CDR1 and CDR2: MNHEY, SMNVEV (reference sequence). CDR3 in amino acids: CASSFIGSTEAFF. The DNA for the CDR3 is TGTGCCAGCAGTTTTATCGGGTCCACTGAAGCTTTCTTT.

V gene TRBV2 combines with J gene TRBJ2-5, with D unclear. This CDR3 is 14 amino acids long. Trimming took 2 bases from V and 1 from J, leaving 8 bases between them. CDR1 is SNHLY, CDR2 FYNNEI, per germline. The CDR3 nucleotides are TGTGCCAGCAGTGAACCCAGGTCCCAAGAGACCCAGTACTTC. Amino acid sequence: CASSEPRSQETQYF. Combining the CDR3 with reference TRBV2 and TRBJ2-5 gives the whole variable domain EPEVTQTPSHQVTQMGQEVILRCVPISNHLYFYWYRQILGQKVEFLVSFYNNEISEKSEIFDDQFSVERPDGSNFTLKIRSTKLEDSAMYFCASSEPRSQETQYFGPGTRLLVL.

The chain links TRBV7-2 to TRBJ2-1, with 9 bases that match TRBD1. With V trimmed by 10 bases and J by 0 bases, 13 bases remained unmatched. The CDR3 covers 17 residues. The V gene's germline CDR1 is SGHTA and CDR2 FQGNSA. In DNA, the CDR3 is TGTGCCAAATACAGGGGGCATACAGGGAGCTCCTACAATGAGCAGTTCTTC. This translates into CAKYRGHTGSSYNEQFF.

For the CDR3, the DNA is TGTGCCAGCAGCGAGCGGGGGCGGTCGAAAGGCTACACCTTC. Encoded protein: CASSERGRSKGYTF. The chain links TRBV5-6 to TRBJ1-2; a weak D match, TRBD1 (6 bases). Trimming pared 4 bases from V and 8 bases from J, leaving 18 bases between. This CDR3 region has 14 residues. Germline-derived CDR1 and CDR2 are SGHDT and YYEEEE.

This chain links TRBV5-5 with TRBJ2-1; 8 bases match TRBD1. Looked up from germline, CDR1 is SGHKS and CDR2 is YYEKEE (reference sequence). The CDR3 is 14 amino acids. V lost 2 bases, J lost 7 bases, and 5 bases stayed unmatched. The CDR3 DNA is TGTGCCAGCAGCTTTGACAGGGGATTTAATGAGCAGTTCTTC. This sequence encodes CASSFDRGFNEQFF.

This clone was counted a single time. The chain carries TRBV27 and TRBJ2-1; 10 bases are a match to TRBD2. The V gene end was trimmed by 5 bases and the J gene end by 6 bases; junction bases not matched to a gene: 16. The germline CDR1 and CDR2 sequences are MNHEY and SMNVEV (reference sequence). CDR3 length equals 18 residues. The CDR3, as DNA: TGTGCCAGCAGTCCGCAAACGACCCTAGCGGGGGCGCCCAATGAGCAGTTCTTC. Its protein product is CASSPQTTLAGAPNEQFF.